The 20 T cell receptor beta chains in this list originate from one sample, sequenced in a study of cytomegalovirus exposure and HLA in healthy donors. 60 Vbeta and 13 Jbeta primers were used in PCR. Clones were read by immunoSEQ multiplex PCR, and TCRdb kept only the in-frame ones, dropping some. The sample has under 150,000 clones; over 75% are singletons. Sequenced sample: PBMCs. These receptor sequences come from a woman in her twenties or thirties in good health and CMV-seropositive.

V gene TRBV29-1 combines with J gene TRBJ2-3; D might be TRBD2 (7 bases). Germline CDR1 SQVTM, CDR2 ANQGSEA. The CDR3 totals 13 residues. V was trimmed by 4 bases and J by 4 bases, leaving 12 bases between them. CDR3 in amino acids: CSVAGGQADTQYF. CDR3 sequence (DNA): TGCAGCGTTGCCGGGGGGCAGGCAGATACGCAGTATTTT.

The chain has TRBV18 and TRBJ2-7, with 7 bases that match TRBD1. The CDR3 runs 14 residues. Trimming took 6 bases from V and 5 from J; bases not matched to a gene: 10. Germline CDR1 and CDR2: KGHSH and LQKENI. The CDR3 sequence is CASSFQTGLDEQYF. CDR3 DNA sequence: TGTGCCAGCTCTTTCCAGACAGGGTTAGACGAGCAGTACTTC.

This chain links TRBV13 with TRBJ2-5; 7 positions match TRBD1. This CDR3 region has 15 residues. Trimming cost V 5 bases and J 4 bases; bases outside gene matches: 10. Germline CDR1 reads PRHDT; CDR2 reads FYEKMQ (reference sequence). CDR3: CASSQRQGLLETQYF. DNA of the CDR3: TGTGCCAGCAGCCAACGACAGGGTCTGCTAGAGACCCAGTACTTC.

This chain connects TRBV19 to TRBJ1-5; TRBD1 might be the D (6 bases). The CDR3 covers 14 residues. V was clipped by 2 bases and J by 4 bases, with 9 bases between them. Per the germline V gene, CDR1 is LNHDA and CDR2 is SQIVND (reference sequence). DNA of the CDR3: TGTGCCAGTAGTATAACTCAGGGGAATCAGCCCCAGCATTTT. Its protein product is CASSITQGNQPQHF. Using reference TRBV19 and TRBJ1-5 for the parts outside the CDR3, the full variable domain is DGGITQSPKYLFRKEGQNVTLSCEQNLNHDAMYWYRQDPGQGLRLIYYSQIVNDFQKGDIAEGYSVSREKKESFPLTVTSAQKNPTAFYLCASSITQGNQPQHFGDGTRLSIL.

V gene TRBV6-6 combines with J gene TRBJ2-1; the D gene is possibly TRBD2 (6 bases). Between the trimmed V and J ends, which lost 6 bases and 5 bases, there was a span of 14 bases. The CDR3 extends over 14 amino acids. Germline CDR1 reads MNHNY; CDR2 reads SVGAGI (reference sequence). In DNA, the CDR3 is TGTGCCAGCAGCACCCCTCAGCGGGACAATGAGCAGTTCTTC. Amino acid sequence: CASSTPQRDNEQFF.

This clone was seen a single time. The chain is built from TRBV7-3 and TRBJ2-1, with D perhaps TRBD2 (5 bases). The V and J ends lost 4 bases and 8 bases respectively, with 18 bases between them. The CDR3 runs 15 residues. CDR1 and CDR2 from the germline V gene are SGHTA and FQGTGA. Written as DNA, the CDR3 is TGTGCCAGCAGCTGGACCACTAGTGTTTCTCATGAGCAGTTCTTC. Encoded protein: CASSWTTSVSHEQFF.

For the CDR3, the DNA is TGCGCCAGCAGCCAGGAGGAGGCAACTAATGAAAAACTGTTTTTT. This codes for CASSQEEATNEKLFF. The rearrangement uses TRBV5-1 and TRBJ1-4; D unclear. Trimming stripped 4 bases from V and 0 bases from J, with 10 bases between. CDR3 length: 15 residues. Germline V CDR1 and CDR2: SGHRS, YFSETQ.

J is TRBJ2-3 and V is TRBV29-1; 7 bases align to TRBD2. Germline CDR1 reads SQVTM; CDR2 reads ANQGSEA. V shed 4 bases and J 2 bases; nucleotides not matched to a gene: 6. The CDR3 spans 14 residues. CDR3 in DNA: TGCAGCGTTGTCGGGAGGTTAATCACAGATACGCAGTATTTT. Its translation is CSVVGRLITDTQYF.

The CDR3 sequence: CASSFSRDGYTF. Written as DNA, the CDR3 is TGTGCCAGCAGCTTTTCCCGGGATGGCTACACCTTC. This chain links TRBV7-8 with TRBJ1-2; D gene unclear. CDR1 SGHVS and CDR2 FQNEAQ come from the germline V gene. The V gene lost 3 bases and the J gene lost 6 bases, with 8 bases spanning the gap. The CDR3 sequence is 12 residues long. Combining the CDR3 with reference TRBV7-8 and TRBJ1-2 gives the whole variable domain GAGVSQSPRYKVAKRGQDVALRCDPISGHVSLFWYQQALGQGPEFLTYFQNEAQLDKSGLPSDRFFAERPEGSVSTLKIQRTQQEDSAVYLCASSFSRDGYTFGSGTRLTVV.

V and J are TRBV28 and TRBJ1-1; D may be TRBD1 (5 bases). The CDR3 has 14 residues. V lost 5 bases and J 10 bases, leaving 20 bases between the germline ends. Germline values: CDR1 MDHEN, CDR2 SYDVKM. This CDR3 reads CASSPGGPAGGAFF. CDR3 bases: TGTGCCAGCAGTCCAGGCGGGCCAGCCGGGGGAGCTTTCTTT. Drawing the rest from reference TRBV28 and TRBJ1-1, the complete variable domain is DVKVTQSSRYLVKRTGEKVFLECVQDMDHENMFWYRQDPGLGLRLIYFSYDVKMKEKGDIPEGYSVSREKKERFSLILESASTNQTSMYLCASSPGGPAGGAFFGQGTRLTVV.

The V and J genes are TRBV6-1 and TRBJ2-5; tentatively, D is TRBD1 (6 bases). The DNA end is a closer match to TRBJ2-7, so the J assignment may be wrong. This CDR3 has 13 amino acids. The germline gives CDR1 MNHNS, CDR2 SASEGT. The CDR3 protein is CASSEYRVNEQYF. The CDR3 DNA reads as TGTGCCAGCAGTGAATACAGGGTAAACGAGCAGTACTTC.

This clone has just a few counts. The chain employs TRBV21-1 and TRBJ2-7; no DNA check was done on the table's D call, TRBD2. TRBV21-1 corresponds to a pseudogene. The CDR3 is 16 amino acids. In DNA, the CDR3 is TGTGCCAGCAGCAGACTAGCGGGGAATAGCTCCTACGAGCAGTACTTC. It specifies CASSRLAGNSSYEQYF.

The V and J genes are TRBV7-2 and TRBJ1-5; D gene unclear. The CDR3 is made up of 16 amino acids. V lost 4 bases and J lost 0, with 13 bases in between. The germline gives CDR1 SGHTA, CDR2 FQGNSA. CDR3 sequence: CASSSQSGYSNQPQHF. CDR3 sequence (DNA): TGTGCCAGCAGCTCCCAAAGCGGTTATAGCAATCAGCCCCAGCATTTT.

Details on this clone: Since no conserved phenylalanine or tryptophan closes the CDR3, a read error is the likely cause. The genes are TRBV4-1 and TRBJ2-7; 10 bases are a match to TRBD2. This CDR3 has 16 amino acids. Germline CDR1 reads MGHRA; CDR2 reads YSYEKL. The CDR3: CASSQVGSGRAYEQYL. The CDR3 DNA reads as TGCGCTAGCAGCCAAGTGGGAAGCGGGAGGGCCTACGAGCAGTACCTC.

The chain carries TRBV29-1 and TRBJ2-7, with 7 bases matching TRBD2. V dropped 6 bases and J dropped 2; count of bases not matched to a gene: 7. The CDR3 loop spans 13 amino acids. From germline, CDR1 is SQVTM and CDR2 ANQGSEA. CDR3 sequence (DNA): TGCAGCGTATCGGGACTAACAACCTACGAGCAGTACTTC. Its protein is CSVSGLTTYEQYF.

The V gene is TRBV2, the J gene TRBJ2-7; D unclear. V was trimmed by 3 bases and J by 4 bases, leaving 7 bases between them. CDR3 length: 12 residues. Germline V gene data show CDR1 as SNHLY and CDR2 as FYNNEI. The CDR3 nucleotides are TGTGCCAGCAGTGACGGCGGATACGAGCAGTACTTC. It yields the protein CASSDGGYEQYF.

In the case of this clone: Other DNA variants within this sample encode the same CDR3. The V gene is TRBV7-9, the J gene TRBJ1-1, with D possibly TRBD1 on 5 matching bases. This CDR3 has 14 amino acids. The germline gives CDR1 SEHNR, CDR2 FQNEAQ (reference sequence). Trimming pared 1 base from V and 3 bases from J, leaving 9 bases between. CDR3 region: CASSLVGGHTEAFF. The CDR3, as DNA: TGTGCCAGCAGCTTAGTCGGGGGACACACTGAAGCTTTCTTT. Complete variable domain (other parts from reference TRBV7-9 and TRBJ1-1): DTGVSQNPRHKITKRGQNVTFRCDPISEHNRLYWYRQTLGQGPEFLTYFQNEAQLEKSRLLSDRFSAERPKGSFSTLEIQRTEQGDSAMYLCASSLVGGHTEAFFGQGTRLTVV.

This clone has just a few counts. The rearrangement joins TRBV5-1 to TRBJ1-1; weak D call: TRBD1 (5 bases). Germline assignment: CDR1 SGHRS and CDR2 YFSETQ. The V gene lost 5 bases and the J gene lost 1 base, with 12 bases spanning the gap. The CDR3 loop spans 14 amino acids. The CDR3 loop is CASSSQVENTEAFF. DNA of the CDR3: TGCGCCAGCAGTTCACAGGTTGAGAACACTGAAGCTTTCTTT.

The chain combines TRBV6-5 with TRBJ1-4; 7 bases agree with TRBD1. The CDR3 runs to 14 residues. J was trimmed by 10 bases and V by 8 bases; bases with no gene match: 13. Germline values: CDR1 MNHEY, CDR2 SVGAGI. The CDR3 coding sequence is TGTGCCAGCTCCAACACACCGGGACAGCTAAAACTGTTTTTT. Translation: CASSNTPGQLKLFF.

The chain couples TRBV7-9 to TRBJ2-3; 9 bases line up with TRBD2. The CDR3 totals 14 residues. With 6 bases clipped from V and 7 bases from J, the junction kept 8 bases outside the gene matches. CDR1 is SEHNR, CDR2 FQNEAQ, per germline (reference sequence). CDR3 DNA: TGTGCCAGCAGGTATAGCGGGAGTATAAATACGCAGTATTTT. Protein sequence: CASRYSGSINTQYF.